Detailed here is one T cell receptor (beta chain). Its antigen is undetermined. J gave up 7 bases and V 4 bases, and 4 bases lay outside the gene matches. This CDR3 region has 13 residues. CDR1 is MNHEY, CDR2 SVGAGI, per germline. These data originate in a study of cytomegalovirus exposure and HLA in healthy donors. Overall study findings and caveats: In a later analysis, specific HLA alleles were associated with approximately 16,000 TCR beta sequences at a 0.05 false discovery rate. A later analysis reportedly identified an Asian-associated ancestry cluster as carrying fewer N-insertions than the roughly 670-donor mean.

Primers: 60 Vbeta forward and 13 Jbeta reverse. Measured with immunoSEQ multiplex PCR; TCRdb has only the in-frame clones, and not every one. The repertoire holds approximately 140,000 clones, with about 84% as singletons. The rearrangement links TRBV6-5 to TRBJ1-2, with TRBD1 matching 9 bases. The sequence came from a woman between 35 and 50 years old in good health and CMV-seropositive. Sequenced material: PBMCs. This chain's CDR3 is CASSSDRGSGYTF. As DNA, the CDR3 is TGTGCCAGCAGTTCGGACAGGGGAAGTGGCTACACCTTC.